The clone carrying this T cell receptor beta chain was counted at least ten times. Its specificity is unknown. Treatment of any kind had been given to no patient before thyroid surgery. The data stem from a study of metastatic and nonmetastatic thyroid tumors. Overall study context: Peripheral blood and tumor or nodule samples from malignant and benign thyroid patients were compared.

The CDR3 is 13 amino acids. Germline V lookup: CDR1 SQVTM, CDR2 ANQGSEA. V lost 7 bases to trimming and J lost 1 base; unmatched junction nucleotides: 1. Source study methods: To classify distant metastasis in papillary thyroid cancer, a model was built from CDR3 differences across clinicopathological groups. TCRdb re-called clones from the PCR reads using MiXCR. TCRdb, not the original authors, processed these V and J calls. The sample has about 50,000 clones; 20% are singletons. General study results and limits: Malignant thyroid tumors reportedly exceeded benign nodules significantly in TCR beta diversity, with the difference appearing in blood and tumor.

Input material: blood. The gene calls are TRBV29-1 and TRBJ2-2, with 9 bases that match TRBD1. The TCR originated in a female donor with papillary thyroid cancer or a benign thyroid nodule (not recorded which). Some clones in this sample may be carry-over from other donors' samples. The CDR3 sequence is CSGQGENTGELFF. DNA for the CDR3: TGCAGCGGACAGGGGGAGAACACCGGGGAGCTGTTTTTT.